One sample yielded the 18 T cell receptor beta chains listed below, sequenced in a study of T-cell memory formation after mild COVID-19. MiXCR, applied by TCRdb to the 5' RACE reads, yields one record per CDR3 protein. The table includes around 200,000 distinct CDR3 sequences, about 11% detected once. The sample comprised PBMCs or a T cell subset sorted from them (not recorded which). Receptor source: a man aged 18 to 29 who had mild COVID-19 (a few samples of this study predate the infection). Cell type and time point are not known.

This clonotype was seen only a few times. The chain couples TRBV12-3 or TRBV12-4 to TRBJ2-7; D is possibly TRBD1 or TRBD2 (5 bases each). This CDR3 has 15 residues. V was shortened by 4 bases and J by 2 bases, with 15 bases between the two germline ends. CDR3 in amino acids: CASSSRRDGPYEQYF. The CDR3 DNA reads as TGTGCCAGCAGTTCCCGTCGGGACGGCCCCTACGAGCAGTACTTC.

The chain links TRBV29-1 to TRBJ1-2, with D maybe TRBD1 (6 bases). CDR1 and CDR2 (germline): SQVTM, ANQGSEA. The ends were cut back, 6 bases at V and 6 bases at J, with 17 bases in the middle. The CDR3 consists of 13 residues. This CDR3 reads CSVLIYRVDGYTF. For the CDR3, the DNA is TGCAGCGTCTTAATTTACAGGGTAGATGGCTACACCTTC.

For this clonotype: This sequence may be a read error, since a much larger clone differs from it by one base. The chain recombines TRBV20-1 with TRBJ1-3; D perhaps matches TRBD1 (6 bases). Germline CDR1 is DFQATT and CDR2 is SNEGSKA (reference sequence). The CDR3 has 14 residues. V shed 6 bases and J shed 3 bases, with 15 bases lying between them. The CDR3 region is CSASGEPYGNTIYF. The CDR3 DNA is TGCAGTGCATCAGGGGAACCCTATGGAAACACCATATATTTT.

This clonotype has ten or more counts. The chain links TRBV5-1 to TRBJ2-3; D tentatively fits TRBD1 or TRBD2 (5 bases each). Trimming cost V 0 bases and J 6 bases, with 20 bases left between them. Germline V gene lookup returns CDR1 SGHRS and CDR2 YFSETQ. The CDR3 is 17 amino acids. The CDR3 protein is CASSLDEPGRLGDTQYF. The CDR3 bases are TGCGCCAGCAGCTTGGACGAGCCGGGACGACTCGGGGATACGCAGTATTTT.

The gene calls are TRBV5-5 and TRBJ1-6, with D perhaps TRBD1 (6 bases). The V end was cut by 3 bases, the J end by 7 bases, with 17 bases between. The CDR3 loop spans 16 amino acids. CDR1 is SGHKS and CDR2 is YYEKEE in the germline V gene (reference sequence). The DNA of the CDR3 is TGTGCCAGCAGCTCCGCGGGGGGCATTGGGAATTCACCCCTCCACTTT. Translation gives CASSSAGGIGNSPLHF.

Only a few counts were recorded for this clonotype. At one end, the junction sequence differs from germline, possibly due to a read error. V gene TRBV5-1 combines with J gene TRBJ1-6; 7 bases line up with TRBD1. CDR1 SGHRS and CDR2 YFSETQ come from the germline V gene. The CDR3 length is 15 residues. CDR3 sequence: CASRLAGTENSPLHF. CDR3 sequence (DNA): TGCGCCAGCAGGTTGGCCGGGACAGAAAATTCACCCCTCCACTTT.

This clonotype was found a few times. The V gene is TRBV7-3, the J gene TRBJ2-1; 9 bases agree with TRBD1. The V gene's germline CDR1 is SGHTA and CDR2 FQGTGA. This CDR3 contains 14 residues. V shed 4 bases and J 7 bases; nucleotides not matched to a gene: 5. The CDR3 sequence: CASSSGTGSNEQFF. DNA of the CDR3: TGTGCCAGCAGCTCAGGGACAGGGAGTAATGAGCAGTTCTTC.

This clonotype was seen only a few times. The J gene is TRBJ2-4, the V gene TRBV9; TRBD1 agrees at 9 bases. V was pared by 4 bases and J by 7 bases, with 15 bases of the junction left unmatched. CDR3 length equals 17 residues. The germline gives CDR1 SGDLS, CDR2 YYNGEE. The CDR3 DNA sequence: TGTGCCAGCAGCCCGACAGTCCGGGACAGGGCTCGGAACATTCAGTACTTC. It encodes CASSPTVRDRARNIQYF.

V usage is TRBV12-3 or TRBV12-4 and J usage is TRBJ2-7; 10 bases agree with TRBD1. The trim removed 6 bases at V and 4 bases at J, leaving 6 bases unmatched. This CDR3 is built from 14 residues. The CDR3 coding sequence is TGTGCCAGCAGCTCGGGGACAGGGGAGTACGAGCAGTACTTC. This translates into CASSSGTGEYEQYF.

CDR3 bases: TGTGCCAGCAGACCCAGGGTTGGCGAGCAGTACGTC. This gives the protein CASRPRVGEQYV. The chain combines TRBV6-2 or TRBV6-3 with TRBJ2-7; D is perhaps TRBD1 (5 bases). Deletions cut 6 bases from V and 6 bases from J, with 12 bases between. This CDR3 comprises 12 residues. Germline V gene lookup returns CDR1 MNHEY and CDR2 SVGEGT.

A few counts support this clonotype. The CDR3 bases are TGTGCCAGCAGTTTCGGGGTCCTCGATCAGCCCCAGCATTTT. Residues: CASSFGVLDQPQHF. The J gene is TRBJ1-5, the V gene TRBV6-6; D is unresolved. The CDR3 has 14 amino acids. The germline V gene encodes CDR1 MNHNY and CDR2 SVGAGI (reference sequence). The V gene lost 4 bases and the J gene lost 5 bases, with 12 bases spanning the gap.

The CDR3 loop reads CASSQAVAGTDTQYF. The DNA of the CDR3 is TGTGCCAGCAGCCAGGCGGTAGCGGGCACAGATACGCAGTATTTT. V and J are TRBV7-3 and TRBJ2-3; tentatively, D is TRBD2 (6 bases). V gave up 5 bases and J gave up 1 base, with 13 bases separating them. The CDR3 spans 15 residues. Germline-derived CDR1 and CDR2 are SGHTA and FQGTGA.

In this sample, this clonotype turned up a few times. The rearrangement links TRBV9 to TRBJ1-2, with a weak D call TRBD1 (6 bases). Trimming removed 4 bases from V and 3 bases from J, with 19 bases in between. CDR1 is SGDLS and CDR2 is YYNGEE in the germline V gene. The CDR3 covers 16 residues. The CDR3 loop is CASSPRPGAMDYGYTF. For the CDR3, the DNA is TGTGCCAGCAGCCCCCGCCCGGGGGCGATGGACTATGGCTACACCTTC.

The chain uses TRBV7-6 and TRBJ1-1; 8 bases agree with TRBD1. V shed 5 bases and J 1 base; nucleotides not matched to a gene: 6. CDR3 length: 15 amino acids. Germline V lookup: CDR1 SGHVS, CDR2 FNYEAQ. As DNA, the CDR3 is TGTGCCAGCAGCGACATAGGACAGGGGAACACTGAAGCTTTCTTT. Amino acid sequence: CASSDIGQGNTEAFF.

This clonotype was detected ten times or more. The chain recombines TRBV12-3 or TRBV12-4 with TRBJ1-2; 8 bases are shared with TRBD1. This CDR3 has 14 residues. J gave up 0 bases and V 3 bases, and 0 bases lay outside the gene matches. CDR3 residues: CASSLGQANYGYTF. DNA of the CDR3: TGTGCCAGCAGTTTGGGACAGGCTAACTATGGCTACACCTTC.

This clonotype was seen many times. This chain links TRBV7-2 with TRBJ2-2; D possibly corresponds to TRBD2 (7 bases). The CDR3 contains 16 residues. Trimming removed 5 bases at V and 3 bases at J, with 16 bases between. Germline V gives CDR1 SGHTA, CDR2 FQGNSA. For the CDR3, the DNA is TGTGCCAGCAGCCCACAGGGAGGGGTGTACACCGGGGAGCTGTTTTTT. This codes for CASSPQGGVYTGELFF.

There are a few counts of this clonotype. The chain has TRBV15 and TRBJ1-3; D uncertain. The CDR3 has 13 amino acids. Per germline, CDR1 LNHNV and CDR2 YYDKDF (reference sequence). Trimming left V 5 bases short and J 0 bases short, with 5 bases between. CDR3 amino acids: CATSQSSGNTIYF. DNA for the CDR3: TGTGCCACCAGCCAAAGCTCTGGAAACACCATATATTTT.

This clonotype was detected only a few times. This sequence joins TRBV20-1 and TRBJ2-2; D may match TRBD1 or TRBD2 (5 bases each). The CDR3 loop spans 15 amino acids. Germline V lookup: CDR1 DFQATT, CDR2 SNEGSKA (reference sequence). Trimming removed 2 bases at V and 1 base at J, with 11 bases between. CDR3 region: CSARSGPRNTGELFF. DNA of the CDR3: TGCAGTGCTAGATCGGGACCCCGGAACACCGGGGAGCTGTTTTTT.